The clone carrying this T cell receptor beta chain was counted once. Its antigen is unidentified. Deletions cut 3 bases from V and 5 bases from J, with 5 bases between. Germline assignment: CDR1 SGHRS and CDR2 YFSETQ. This CDR3 has 11 amino acids. The data stem from a study of T cell responses to AZD1222 COVID-19 vaccine. Points from the study as a whole: Vaccine-associated CD4 TCRs spanned spike, dominant at 160-218 and 743-854. It was only after the peak T cell response that any repertoires were sampled. The donor group comprised mostly white British people and more females; the analysis possibly underestimated clonal diversity. Increased Spike-specific TCR breadth and depth were observed after two AZD1222 doses.

Measured with immunoSEQ multiplex PCR; TCRdb has only the in-frame clones, and not every one. This table has 130,000 or so clones, 89% appearing once. The clonotype originates from an adult in good health. The rearrangement joins TRBV5-1 to TRBJ2-5; D is unclear. This material consisted of peripheral blood, taken on day 0 of AZD1222 vaccination. This CDR3 is CASSSHETQYF. The CDR3 DNA reads as TGCGCCAGCAGCTCGCACGAGACCCAGTACTTC.